This entry is about one T cell receptor (beta chain). Its specificity is not known. The data derive from a study of T cell clonotyping in hematopoietic cell transplantation. The study's findings and limits: At the given depth, recipient repertoires were over 95% de novo clonotypes. Pathologically expanded recipient clonotypes increased progressively from day 30 to day 180 as diversity fell.

The assay was immunoSEQ multiplex PCR, and TCRdb's table has in-frame clones only and misses some. The sample consists of 25,000 to 30,000 clones, 90% to 95% of them appearing once. Specimen: PBMCs, collected 100 days after allogeneic stem cell transplant. The sequence came from a female patient aged 45-60 years who had an allogeneic stem cell transplant from a related donor, so the T cells may come from the graft donor. Some clones in this sample may be carry-over from other donors' samples.

This CDR3 reads CASSSIIAGGRPYNEQFF. CDR3 nucleotide sequence: TGTGCCAGCAGCTCGATCATAGCGGGGGGGCGACCCTACAATGAGCAGTTCTTC. The rearrangement uses TRBV5-6 and TRBJ2-1, with 11 nucleotides matching TRBD2. V gave up 3 bases and J gave up 2 bases; unmatched junction bases: 10. The CDR3 totals 18 residues. Germline V gene data show CDR1 as SGHDT and CDR2 as YYEEEE.